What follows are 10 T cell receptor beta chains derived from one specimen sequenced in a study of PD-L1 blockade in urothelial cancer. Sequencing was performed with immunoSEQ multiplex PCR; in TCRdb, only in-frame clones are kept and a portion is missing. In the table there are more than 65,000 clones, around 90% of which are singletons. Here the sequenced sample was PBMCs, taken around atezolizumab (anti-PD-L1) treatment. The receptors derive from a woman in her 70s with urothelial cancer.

The CDR3 bases are TGTGCCAGCAGCGTAGACGGCGGGGGCTCCTACAATGAGCAGTTCTTC. Residues: CASSVDGGGSYNEQFF. The chain has TRBV9 and TRBJ2-1; 7 bases line up with TRBD2. The CDR3 runs 16 residues. The junction had 3 bases not matched to a gene; V was cut back by 0 bases and J by 0 bases. Germline CDR1 SGDLS, CDR2 YYNGEE.

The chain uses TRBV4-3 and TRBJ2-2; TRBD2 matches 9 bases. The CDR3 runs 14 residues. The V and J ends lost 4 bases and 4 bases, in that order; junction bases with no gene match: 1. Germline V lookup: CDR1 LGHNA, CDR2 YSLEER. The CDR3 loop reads CASSRSGGTGELFF. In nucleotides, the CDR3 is TGCGCCAGCAGCCGTAGCGGGGGCACCGGGGAGCTGTTTTTT.

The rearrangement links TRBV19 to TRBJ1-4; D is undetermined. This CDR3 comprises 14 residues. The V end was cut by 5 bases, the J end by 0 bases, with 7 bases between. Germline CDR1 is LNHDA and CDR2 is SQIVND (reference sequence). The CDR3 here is CASSLQSTNEKLFF. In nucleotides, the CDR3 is TGTGCCAGTAGTTTACAGTCAACTAATGAAAAACTGTTTTTT.

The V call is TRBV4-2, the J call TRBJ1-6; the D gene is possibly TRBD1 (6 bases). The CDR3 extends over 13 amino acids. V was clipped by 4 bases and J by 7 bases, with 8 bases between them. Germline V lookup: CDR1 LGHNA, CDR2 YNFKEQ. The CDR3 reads CASSPDRNSPLHF. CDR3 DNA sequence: TGTGCCAGCAGCCCCGACAGGAATTCACCCCTCCACTTT.

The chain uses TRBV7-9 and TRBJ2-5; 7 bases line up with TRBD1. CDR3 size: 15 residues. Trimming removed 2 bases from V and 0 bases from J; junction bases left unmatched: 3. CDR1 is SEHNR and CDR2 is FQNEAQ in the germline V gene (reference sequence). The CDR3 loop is CASSLTGTDQETQYF. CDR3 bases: TGTGCCAGCAGCTTAACCGGGACAGACCAAGAGACCCAGTACTTC.

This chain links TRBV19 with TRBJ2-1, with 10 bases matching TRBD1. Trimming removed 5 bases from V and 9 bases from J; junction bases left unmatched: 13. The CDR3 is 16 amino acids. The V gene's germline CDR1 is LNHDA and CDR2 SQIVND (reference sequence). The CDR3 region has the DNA TGTGCCAGTAGTTTCCTGGACAGGGGGGGATTGGGTGAGCAGTTCTTC. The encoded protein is CASSFLDRGGLGEQFF.

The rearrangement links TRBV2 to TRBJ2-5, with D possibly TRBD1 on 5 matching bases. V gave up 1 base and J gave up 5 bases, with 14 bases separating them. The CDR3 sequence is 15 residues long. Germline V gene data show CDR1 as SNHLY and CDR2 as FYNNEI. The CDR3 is CASSEGGRSGETQYF. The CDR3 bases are TGTGCCAGCAGTGAAGGTGGACGGTCAGGGGAGACCCAGTACTTC.

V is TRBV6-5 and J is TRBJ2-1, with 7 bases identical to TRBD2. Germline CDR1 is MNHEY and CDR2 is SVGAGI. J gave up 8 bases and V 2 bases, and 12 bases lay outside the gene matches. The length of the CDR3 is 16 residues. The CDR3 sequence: CASSYPPGVAGHEQFF. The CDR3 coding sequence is TGTGCCAGCAGTTACCCTCCGGGGGTAGCGGGCCATGAGCAGTTCTTC.

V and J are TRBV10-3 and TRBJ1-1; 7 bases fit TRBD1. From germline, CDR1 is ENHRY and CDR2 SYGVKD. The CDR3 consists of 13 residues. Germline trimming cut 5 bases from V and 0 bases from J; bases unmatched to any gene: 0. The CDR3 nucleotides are TGTGCCATCAGTCAGGGGGTGAACACTGAAGCTTTCTTT. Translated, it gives CAISQGVNTEAFF.

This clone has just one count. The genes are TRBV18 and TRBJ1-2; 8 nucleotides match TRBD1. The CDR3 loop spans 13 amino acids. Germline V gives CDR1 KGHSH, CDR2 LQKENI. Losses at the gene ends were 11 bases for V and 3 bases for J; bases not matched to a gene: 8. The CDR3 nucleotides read TGTGCCTCCGCAGGGGGCGGGGACTATGGCTACACCTTC. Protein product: CASAGGGDYGYTF.